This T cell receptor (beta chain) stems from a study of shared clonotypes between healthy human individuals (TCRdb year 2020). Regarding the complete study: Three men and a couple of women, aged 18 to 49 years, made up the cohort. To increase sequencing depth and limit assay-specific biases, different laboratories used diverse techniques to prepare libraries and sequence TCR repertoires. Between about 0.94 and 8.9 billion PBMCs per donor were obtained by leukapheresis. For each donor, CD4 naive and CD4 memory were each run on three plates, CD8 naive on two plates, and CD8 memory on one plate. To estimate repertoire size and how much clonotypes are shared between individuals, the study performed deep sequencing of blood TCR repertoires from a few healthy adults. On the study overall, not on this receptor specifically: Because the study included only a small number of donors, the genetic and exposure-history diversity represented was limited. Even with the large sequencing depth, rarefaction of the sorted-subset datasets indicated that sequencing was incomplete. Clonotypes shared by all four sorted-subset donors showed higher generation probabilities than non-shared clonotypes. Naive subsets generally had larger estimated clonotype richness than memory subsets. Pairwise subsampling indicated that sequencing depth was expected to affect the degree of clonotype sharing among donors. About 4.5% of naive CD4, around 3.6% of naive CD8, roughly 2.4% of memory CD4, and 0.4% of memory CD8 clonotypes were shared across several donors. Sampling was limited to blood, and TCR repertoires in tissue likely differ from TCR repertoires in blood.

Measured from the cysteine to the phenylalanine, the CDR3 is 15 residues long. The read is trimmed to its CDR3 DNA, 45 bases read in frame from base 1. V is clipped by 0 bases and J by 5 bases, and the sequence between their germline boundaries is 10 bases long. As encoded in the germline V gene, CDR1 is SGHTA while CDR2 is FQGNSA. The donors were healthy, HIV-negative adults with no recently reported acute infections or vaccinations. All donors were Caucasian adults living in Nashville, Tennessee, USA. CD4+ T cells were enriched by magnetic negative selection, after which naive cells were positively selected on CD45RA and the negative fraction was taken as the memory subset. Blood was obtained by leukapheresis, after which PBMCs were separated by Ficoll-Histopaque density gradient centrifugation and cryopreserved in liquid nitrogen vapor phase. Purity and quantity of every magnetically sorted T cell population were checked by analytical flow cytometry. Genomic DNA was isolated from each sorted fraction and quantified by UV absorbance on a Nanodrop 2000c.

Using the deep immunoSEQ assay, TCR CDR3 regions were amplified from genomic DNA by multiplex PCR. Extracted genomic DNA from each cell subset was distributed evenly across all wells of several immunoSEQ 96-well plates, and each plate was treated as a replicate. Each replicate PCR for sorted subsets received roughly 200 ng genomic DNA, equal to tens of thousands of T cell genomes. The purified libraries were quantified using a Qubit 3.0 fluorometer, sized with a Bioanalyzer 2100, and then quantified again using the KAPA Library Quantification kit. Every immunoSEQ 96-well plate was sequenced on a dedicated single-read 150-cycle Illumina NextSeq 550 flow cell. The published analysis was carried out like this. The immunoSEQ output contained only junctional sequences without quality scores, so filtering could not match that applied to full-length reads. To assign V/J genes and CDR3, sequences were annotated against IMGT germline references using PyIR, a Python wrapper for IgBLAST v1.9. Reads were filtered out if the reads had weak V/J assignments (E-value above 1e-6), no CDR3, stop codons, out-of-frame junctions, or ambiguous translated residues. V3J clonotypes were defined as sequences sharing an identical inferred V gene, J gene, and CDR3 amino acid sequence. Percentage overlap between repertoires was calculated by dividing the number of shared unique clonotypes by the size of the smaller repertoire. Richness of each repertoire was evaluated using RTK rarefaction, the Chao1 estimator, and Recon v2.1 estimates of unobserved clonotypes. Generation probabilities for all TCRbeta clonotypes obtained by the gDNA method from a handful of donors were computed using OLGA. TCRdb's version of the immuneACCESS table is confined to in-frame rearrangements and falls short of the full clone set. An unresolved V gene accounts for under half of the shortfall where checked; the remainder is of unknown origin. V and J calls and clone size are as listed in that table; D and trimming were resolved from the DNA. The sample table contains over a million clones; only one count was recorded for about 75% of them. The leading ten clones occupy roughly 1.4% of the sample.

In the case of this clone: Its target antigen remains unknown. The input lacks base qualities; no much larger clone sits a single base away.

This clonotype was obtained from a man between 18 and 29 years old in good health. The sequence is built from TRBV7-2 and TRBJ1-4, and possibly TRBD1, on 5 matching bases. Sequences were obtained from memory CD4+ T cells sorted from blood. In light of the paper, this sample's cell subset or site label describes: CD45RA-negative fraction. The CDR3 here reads CASSLAWGGNEKLFF. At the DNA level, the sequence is TGTGCCAGCAGCTTAGCATGGGGGGGGAATGAAAAACTGTTTTTT.